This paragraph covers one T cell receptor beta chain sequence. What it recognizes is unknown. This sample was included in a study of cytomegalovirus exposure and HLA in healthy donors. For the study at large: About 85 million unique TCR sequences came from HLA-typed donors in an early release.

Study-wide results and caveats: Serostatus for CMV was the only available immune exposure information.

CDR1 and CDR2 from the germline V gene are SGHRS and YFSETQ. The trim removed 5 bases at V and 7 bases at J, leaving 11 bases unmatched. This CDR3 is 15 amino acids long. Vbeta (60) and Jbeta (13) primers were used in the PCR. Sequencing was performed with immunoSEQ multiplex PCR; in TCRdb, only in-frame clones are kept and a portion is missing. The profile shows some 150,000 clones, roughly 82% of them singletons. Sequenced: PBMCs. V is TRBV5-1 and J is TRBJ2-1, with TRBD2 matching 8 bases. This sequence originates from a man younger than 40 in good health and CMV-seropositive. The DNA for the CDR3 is TGCGCCAGCAGGCCCGGGAGGGGGGAAAAAAATGAGCAGTTCTTC. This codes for CASRPGRGEKNEQFF.